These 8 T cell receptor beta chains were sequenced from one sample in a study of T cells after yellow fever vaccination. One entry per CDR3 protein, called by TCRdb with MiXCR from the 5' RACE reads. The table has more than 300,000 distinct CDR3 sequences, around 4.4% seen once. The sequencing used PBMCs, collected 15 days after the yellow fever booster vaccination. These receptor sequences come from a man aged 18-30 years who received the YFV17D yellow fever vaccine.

The CDR3 sequence is CASSYFFGAPNEKLFF. DNA of the CDR3: TGTGCCAGCAGTTACTTCTTCGGGGCCCCTAATGAAAAACTGTTTTTT. The genes are TRBV6-5 and TRBJ1-4, with a weak D call TRBD1 (5 bases). CDR1 MNHEY and CDR2 SVGAGI come from the germline V gene. V shed 1 base and J shed 3 bases, with 12 bases lying between them. CDR3 length: 16 amino acids.

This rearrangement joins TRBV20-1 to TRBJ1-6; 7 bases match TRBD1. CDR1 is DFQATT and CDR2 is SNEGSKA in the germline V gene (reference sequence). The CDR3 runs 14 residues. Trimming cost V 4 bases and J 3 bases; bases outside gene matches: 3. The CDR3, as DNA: TGCAGTGCTACGGGACAGAACTATAATTCACCCCTCCACTTT. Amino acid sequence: CSATGQNYNSPLHF.

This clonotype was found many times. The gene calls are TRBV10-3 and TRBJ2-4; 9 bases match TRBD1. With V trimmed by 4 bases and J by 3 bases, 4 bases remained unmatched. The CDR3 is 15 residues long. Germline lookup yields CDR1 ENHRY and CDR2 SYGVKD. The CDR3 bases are TGTGCCATCAGTGCCAGACAGGGGGGCAAAAACATTCAGTACTTC. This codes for CAISARQGGKNIQYF.

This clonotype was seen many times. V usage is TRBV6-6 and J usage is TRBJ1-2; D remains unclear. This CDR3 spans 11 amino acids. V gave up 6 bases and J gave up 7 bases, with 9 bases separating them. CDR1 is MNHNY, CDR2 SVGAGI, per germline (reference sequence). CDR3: CASSPRIGYTF. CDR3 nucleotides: TGTGCCAGCAGCCCCCGGATTGGCTACACCTTC.

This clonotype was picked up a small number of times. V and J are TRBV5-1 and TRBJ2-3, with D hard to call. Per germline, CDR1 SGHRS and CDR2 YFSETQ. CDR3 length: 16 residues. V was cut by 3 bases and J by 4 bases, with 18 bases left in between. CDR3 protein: CASSSRISTPPDTQYF. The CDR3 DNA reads TGCGCCAGCAGCTCCCGGATATCGACGCCGCCAGATACGCAGTATTTT. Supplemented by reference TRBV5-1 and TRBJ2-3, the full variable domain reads KAGVTQTPRYLIKTRGQQVTLSCSPISGHRSVSWYQQTPGQGLQFLFEYFSETQRNKGNFPGRFSGRQFSNSRSEMNVSTLELGDSALYLCASSSRISTPPDTQYFGPGTRLTVL.

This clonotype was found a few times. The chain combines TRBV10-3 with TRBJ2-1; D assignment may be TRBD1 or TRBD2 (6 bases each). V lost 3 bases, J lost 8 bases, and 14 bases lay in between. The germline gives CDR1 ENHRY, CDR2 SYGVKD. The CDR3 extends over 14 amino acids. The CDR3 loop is CAISEGRGLDEQFF. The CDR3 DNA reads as TGTGCCATCAGTGAAGGCCGGGGGCTCGATGAGCAGTTCTTC.

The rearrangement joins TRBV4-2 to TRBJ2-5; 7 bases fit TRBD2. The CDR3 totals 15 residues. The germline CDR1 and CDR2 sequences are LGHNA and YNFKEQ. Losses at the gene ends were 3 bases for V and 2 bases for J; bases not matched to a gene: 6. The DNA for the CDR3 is TGTGCCAGCAGCCAGGAACTAGCGACGCAAGAGACCCAGTACTTC. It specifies CASSQELATQETQYF.

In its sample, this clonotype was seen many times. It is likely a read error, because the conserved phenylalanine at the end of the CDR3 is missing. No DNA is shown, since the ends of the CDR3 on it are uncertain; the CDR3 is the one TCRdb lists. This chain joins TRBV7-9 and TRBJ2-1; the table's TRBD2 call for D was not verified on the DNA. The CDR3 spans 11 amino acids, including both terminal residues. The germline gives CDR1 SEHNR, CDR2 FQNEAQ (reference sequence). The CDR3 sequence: CASSAWLAGSL.